A selection of T cell receptor beta chains follows, all from one sample in a study of CD8 T cells in Susac syndrome. TCRdb called the immunoSEQ multiplex PCR reads again in MiXCR, with one record for every CDR3 protein. The sample yields roughly 150,000 distinct CDR3 sequences, roughly 96% seen once. Sequencing was carried out using CD4+ T cells from PBMCs. Every receptor here comes from a human donor with Susac syndrome. Each CDR3 is given with its conserved first and last residue. Fields, in order: V gene, J gene, D gene, clone size, CDR3 DNA, CDR3 protein. A D gene is named only where the DNA matches it firmly. For some rows the clone size is stated as once, few or many, or as a class when expanded; others skip it.

V gene: TRBV5-4; J gene: TRBJ1-1; D gene: NA; clone size: NA; CDR3 DNA: TGTGCCAGCAGAGAACAGGGCTGGGGCACTGAAGCTTTCTTT; CDR3 protein: CASREQGWGTEAFF
V gene: TRBV25-1; J gene: TRBJ2-5; D gene: NA; clone size: NA; CDR3 DNA: TGTGCCAGCCCAGTCCAAGAGACCCAGTACTTC; CDR3 protein: CASPVQETQYF
V gene: TRBV7-2; J gene: TRBJ1-4; D gene: NA; clone size: once; CDR3 DNA: TGTGCCAGCAGTACTCAGGGAGGTGAAAAACTGTTTTTT; CDR3 protein: CASSTQGGEKLFF
V gene: TRBV5-1; J gene: TRBJ2-2; D gene: NA; clone size: NA; CDR3 DNA: TGCGCCAGCAGCGGGGACGCCCAGAACACCGGGGAGCTGTTTTTT; CDR3 protein: CASSGDAQNTGELFF
V gene: TRBV9; J gene: TRBJ2-3; D gene: NA; clone size: NA; CDR3 DNA: TGTGCCAGCACCATAGAAGGGGCTTCCACAGATACGCAGTATTTT; CDR3 protein: CASTIEGASTDTQYF
V gene: TRBV2; J gene: TRBJ1-1; D gene: NA; clone size: NA; CDR3 DNA: TGTGCCAGTGCGGACAGAGAAGCTTTCTTT; CDR3 protein: CASADREAFF
V gene: TRBV29-1; J gene: TRBJ2-1; D gene: NA; clone size: NA; CDR3 DNA: TGCAGCGTTGCAGGAACTAGCTCCTACAATGAGCAGTTCTTC; CDR3 protein: CSVAGTSSYNEQFF
V gene: TRBV20-1; J gene: TRBJ1-5; D gene: NA; clone size: NA; CDR3 DNA: TGCAGTGCTAGCGGTCGGATTAGCAATCAGCCCCAGCATTTT; CDR3 protein: CSASGRISNQPQHF
V gene: TRBV3-1; J gene: TRBJ2-5; D gene: NA; clone size: NA; CDR3 DNA: TGTGCCAGCAGGACCACGTACCAAGAGACCCAGTACTTC; CDR3 protein: CASRTTYQETQYF
V gene: TRBV20-1; J gene: TRBJ2-4; D gene: NA; clone size: NA; CDR3 DNA: TGCAGTGCTAGAGGGGACATAGCGGTCAAAAACATTCAGTACTTC; CDR3 protein: CSARGDIAVKNIQYF
V gene: TRBV2; J gene: TRBJ2-1; D gene: NA; clone size: few; CDR3 DNA: TGTGCCAGCTCCCCGGAGAGGGATGAGCAGTTCTTC; CDR3 protein: CASSPERDEQFF
V gene: TRBV4-2; J gene: TRBJ2-7; D gene: NA; clone size: NA; CDR3 DNA: TGTGCCAGCAGCCAAGACCAGGGGCGGTACGAGCAGTACTTC; CDR3 protein: CASSQDQGRYEQYF
V gene: TRBV10-3; J gene: TRBJ2-5; D gene: TRBD1; clone size: NA; CDR3 DNA: TGTGCCATCAGGCGGACAGGGGAGGAAACCCAGTACTTC; CDR3 protein: CAIRRTGEETQYF
V gene: TRBV15; J gene: TRBJ2-7; D gene: NA; clone size: NA; CDR3 DNA: TGTGCCACCAGCAGAGAAGTGCTGGGGGGCTACGAGCAGTACTTC; CDR3 protein: CATSREVLGGYEQYF
V gene: TRBV2; J gene: TRBJ2-7; D gene: TRBD2; clone size: once; CDR3 DNA: TGTGCCGGAAGGCGGGACTACAGCTCCTACGAGCAGTACTTC; CDR3 protein: CAGRRDYSSYEQYF
V gene: TRBV3-1; J gene: TRBJ2-7; D gene: NA; clone size: NA; CDR3 DNA: TGTGCCAGCAGCCATATCGACGAGCAGTACTTC; CDR3 protein: CASSHIDEQYF
V gene: TRBV29-1; J gene: TRBJ2-7; D gene: TRBD1; clone size: NA; CDR3 DNA: TGCAGCGCTTCCGGGACAGCCTACGAGCAGTACTTC; CDR3 protein: CSASGTAYEQYF
V gene: TRBV19; J gene: TRBJ1-5; D gene: NA; clone size: NA; CDR3 DNA: TGTGCCAGTAGTAGGTCAGAGAATCAGCCCCAGCATTTT; CDR3 protein: CASSRSENQPQHF
V gene: TRBV29-1; J gene: TRBJ2-1; D gene: TRBD2; clone size: NA; CDR3 DNA: TGCAGCGCAGGGACTAGCCGACTCCCATCCTACAATGAGCAGTTCTTC; CDR3 protein: CSAGTSRLPSYNEQFF
V gene: TRBV5-1; J gene: TRBJ1-1; D gene: NA; clone size: NA; CDR3 DNA: TGCGCCAGTACCGGGGACGGGAACACTGAAGCTTTCTTT; CDR3 protein: CASTGDGNTEAFF
V gene: TRBV7-3; J gene: TRBJ2-7; D gene: NA; clone size: NA; CDR3 DNA: TGTGCCAGCAGCTCCCGCGGCGGTGATTTCGGCTACGAGCAGTACTTC; CDR3 protein: CASSSRGGDFGYEQYF
V gene: TRBV3-1; J gene: TRBJ2-3; D gene: NA; clone size: NA; CDR3 DNA: TGTGCCAGCAGCCAGTCCACATCCCCAGATACGCAGTATTTT; CDR3 protein: CASSQSTSPDTQYF
V gene: TRBV6-5; J gene: TRBJ1-2; D gene: NA; clone size: NA; CDR3 DNA: TGTGCCAGCTTGAGCGAGTATGGCTACACCTTC; CDR3 protein: CASLSEYGYTF
V gene: TRBV14; J gene: TRBJ1-5; D gene: NA; clone size: NA; CDR3 DNA: TGTGCCAGCAGCCAAGGTGGGCTGAGCAATCAGCCCCAGCATTTT; CDR3 protein: CASSQGGLSNQPQHF
V gene: TRBV24-1; J gene: TRBJ2-3; D gene: NA; clone size: NA; CDR3 DNA: TGTGCCACCAGTGATCCCGGGTCTGCAGATACGCAGTATTTT; CDR3 protein: CATSDPGSADTQYF
V gene: TRBV29-1; J gene: TRBJ2-1; D gene: NA; clone size: NA; CDR3 DNA: TGCAGCGTTTACCCCCCGAATACCGACAATGAGCAGTTCTTC; CDR3 protein: CSVYPPNTDNEQFF
V gene: TRBV11-2; J gene: TRBJ1-2; D gene: NA; clone size: NA; CDR3 DNA: TGTGCCAGCAGCTTATCGACAGGCTATGGCTACACCTTC; CDR3 protein: CASSLSTGYGYTF
V gene: TRBV20-1; J gene: TRBJ1-1; D gene: TRBD1; clone size: NA; CDR3 DNA: TGCAGTGCTAGACTAACACGGACAGGGCTGAACACTGAAGCTTTCTTT; CDR3 protein: CSARLTRTGLNTEAFF
V gene: TRBV29-1; J gene: TRBJ1-2; D gene: TRBD1; clone size: NA; CDR3 DNA: TGCAGCGTGGATTTACAGGGGGGAACGGCCTATGGCTACACCTTC; CDR3 protein: CSVDLQGGTAYGYTF
V gene: TRBV18; J gene: TRBJ2-7; D gene: NA; clone size: NA; CDR3 DNA: TGTGCCAGCTCCCCCAGCTCCTACGAGCAGTACTTC; CDR3 protein: CASSPSSYEQYF
V gene: TRBV12-3/TRBV12-4; J gene: TRBJ2-6; D gene: NA; clone size: NA; CDR3 DNA: TGTGCCAGCAGTTTAAGGGGTGGGGCCAACGTCCTGACTTTC; CDR3 protein: CASSLRGGANVLTF
V gene: TRBV12-3/TRBV12-4; J gene: TRBJ2-4; D gene: TRBD1; clone size: NA; CDR3 DNA: TGTGCCAGCAGTGTCGGGGACAGCGGAAACATTCAGTACTTC; CDR3 protein: CASSVGDSGNIQYF
V gene: TRBV28; J gene: TRBJ2-7; D gene: NA; clone size: NA; CDR3 DNA: TGTGCCAGCAGTTCCTCGACCTACGAGCAGTACTTC; CDR3 protein: CASSSSTYEQYF